The 10 T cell receptor beta chains below all came from one sample that was sequenced in a study of shared clonotypes between healthy human individuals. Assay used: immunoSEQ multiplex PCR; TCRdb lists only in-frame clones, some missing. Of about 2.2 million clones in the sample, roughly 91% were seen once. The naive CD8 subset, CD45RO-negative cells positively selected for CCR7, excluded terminally differentiated effector memory CD45RA+ cells. The sequenced material came from naive CD8+ T cells from PBMCs. Source of these receptors: a man between 18 and 29 years old in good health. Some clones in this sample may be carry-over from other donors' samples.

V is TRBV4-3 and J is TRBJ1-1; D gene ambiguous. The CDR3 length is 12 residues. V lost 4 bases to trimming and J lost 5 bases, with 8 bases between them. Germline V gives CDR1 LGHNA, CDR2 YSLEER. The chain's CDR3 is CASSPCATEAFF. CDR3 in DNA: TGCGCCAGCAGCCCCTGCGCGACTGAAGCTTTCTTT.

The rearrangement uses TRBV27 and TRBJ1-2; 11 nucleotides match TRBD1. This CDR3 spans 15 amino acids. Germline lookup yields CDR1 MNHEY and CDR2 SMNVEV (reference sequence). V lost 5 bases to trimming and J lost 4 bases; unmatched junction nucleotides: 6. In nucleotides, the CDR3 is TGTGCCAGCAGTACACGGGACAGGGGGACCTATGGCTACACCTTC. Translation: CASSTRDRGTYGYTF.

On this clone itself: This CDR3 is also generated by other DNA sequences in the sample. The chain combines TRBV27 with TRBJ2-1, with no clear D. Deletions cut 2 bases from V and 3 bases from J, with 8 bases between. The CDR3 consists of 14 residues. Germline V gene lookup returns CDR1 MNHEY and CDR2 SMNVEV (reference sequence). CDR3 protein: CASSLRASYNEQFF. The CDR3 coding sequence is TGTGCCAGCAGTTTACGTGCTAGCTACAATGAGCAGTTCTTC.

The chain is built from TRBV2 and TRBJ2-3; D gene uncertain. The CDR3 length is 16 residues. Germline CDR1 is SNHLY and CDR2 is FYNNEI. V lost 2 bases and J 0 bases, leaving 12 bases between the germline ends. The CDR3 DNA reads TGTGCCAGCAGTGAAATCAGTTCCTCTAGCACAGATACGCAGTATTTT. Residues: CASSEISSSSTDTQYF.

The V call is TRBV4-3, the J call TRBJ2-7; TRBD1 agrees at 9 bases. Germline-derived CDR1 and CDR2 are LGHNA and YSLEER. V lost 3 bases, J lost 7 bases, and 25 bases stayed unmatched. This CDR3 region has 20 residues. The CDR3 loop reads CASSHLFYRDREVLSREQYF. CDR3 in DNA: TGCGCCAGCAGCCACCTCTTTTATCGGGACAGGGAAGTCCTGTCTAGAGAGCAGTACTTC.

This chain joins TRBV28 and TRBJ2-5; TRBD2 matches at 9 bases. CDR1 is MDHEN, CDR2 SYDVKM, per germline. V shed 9 bases and J 5 bases; nucleotides not matched to a gene: 10. This CDR3 spans 14 amino acids. The CDR3 is CASTSGLAGETQYF. The CDR3 DNA is TGTGCCAGTACATCGGGACTAGCAGGCGAGACCCAGTACTTC.

The chain recombines TRBV13 with TRBJ1-2; D is ambiguous. With 3 bases removed from V and 7 bases from J, the gap between germline ends came to 15 bases. Germline CDR1 is PRHDT and CDR2 is FYEKMQ (reference sequence). The CDR3 length is 14 residues. CDR3 protein: CASSFLTQAGGYTF. As DNA, the CDR3 is TGTGCCAGCAGCTTCCTGACTCAGGCGGGTGGCTACACCTTC. Variable domain in full (rest from reference TRBV13 and TRBJ1-2): AAGVIQSPRHLIKEKRETATLKCYPIPRHDTVYWYQQGPGQDPQFLISFYEKMQSDKGSIPDRFSAQQFSDYHSELNMSSLELGDSALYFCASSFLTQAGGYTFGSGTRLTVV.

This sequence joins TRBV5-6 and TRBJ1-2; a possible D gene is TRBD1 (6 bases). V was shortened by 1 base and J by 7 bases, with 20 bases between the two germline ends. Germline V lookup: CDR1 SGHDT, CDR2 YYEEEE. The CDR3 is 16 amino acids. The CDR3 coding sequence is TGTGCCAGCAGCTTGTTCACGGGACAACTGGTAGGTGGCTACACCTTC. Translation gives CASSLFTGQLVGGYTF. The whole variable domain, remainder taken from reference TRBV5-6 and TRBJ1-2, is DAGVTQSPTHLIKTRGQQVTLRCSPKSGHDTVSWYQQALGQGPQFIFQYYEEEERQRGNFPDRFSGHQFPNYSSELNVNALLLGDSALYLCASSLFTGQLVGGYTFGSGTRLTVV.

This chain connects TRBV28 to TRBJ2-1, with D possibly matching TRBD2 (6 bases). This CDR3 is built from 15 residues. Germline CDR1 and CDR2: MDHEN and SYDVKM. Trimming took 3 bases from V and 4 from J, leaving 13 bases between them. For the CDR3, the DNA is TGTGCCAGCAGTTTGGTCCTAGCGAAATACAATGAGCAGTTCTTC. This sequence encodes CASSLVLAKYNEQFF.

The chain is built from TRBV13 and TRBJ2-1; 8 nucleotides align to TRBD2. From germline, CDR1 is PRHDT and CDR2 FYEKMQ (reference sequence). The junction had 5 bases not matched to a gene; V was cut back by 1 base and J by 9 bases. The CDR3 contains 14 residues. CDR3 in DNA: TGTGCCAGCAGCTTAGCGGGAGGGCCTTCTGAGCAGTTCTTC. As protein: CASSLAGGPSEQFF.